This T cell receptor (beta chain) was captured in a study of tumor-infiltrating lymphocytes in primary liver carcinoma. Regarding this clonotype: This may be a read error: a much more frequent sequence differs by one nucleotide. Given the absence of the conserved phenylalanine or tryptophan at the CDR3 end, a read error is likely.

Blood RNA originated from unsorted whole blood, with germline DNA additionally extracted. TCR beta cDNA came from about 500 ng total RNA, primed with a constant-region primer. Amplification in three nested multiplex PCR rounds with slightly modified ARM-PCR gave rise to TCR beta libraries. A C-beta reverse primer and TRBV1-TRBV30 forward primers served in each of the first two PCR rounds, at about 9 cycles apiece. MiXCR, applied by TCRdb to the multiplex PCR reads, yields one record per CDR3 protein. The sample shows hundreds of thousands of distinct CDR3 sequences, 65% of them seen only once. The V gene end was trimmed by 2 bases and the J gene end by 2 bases; junction bases not matched to a gene: 2. The germline CDR1 and CDR2 sequences are SGHNT and YYREEE (reference sequence). The CDR3 spans 14 residues.

Material: peripheral blood. The clonotype was recovered from a man in his forties with primary liver carcinoma and hepatitis B virus infection. This chain uses TRBV5-4 with TRBJ2-5, with 8 nucleotides matching TRBD1. CDR3 in DNA: TGTGCCAGCAGCTTTAACAGGGGGCAAGAGACCCAGTACATC. Residues: CASSFNRGQETQYI.